This T cell receptor (beta chain) originates from a study of vaccination and CD4 T cells after COVID-19. This sample's treatment: approximately nine-day PBMC culture with coronavirus spike peptide pools or control peptides (ViraFEST assay). This clonotype was seen more than once but under ten times. The antigen is undetermined. This CDR3 has 14 residues. Germline assignment: CDR1 SGHAT and CDR2 FQNNGV. The V and J ends lost 4 bases and 6 bases, in that order; junction bases with no gene match: 8. An Oncomine TCR Beta short-read assay was used to sequence the DNA from cultured CD4+ T cells. TCRdb reprocessed the PCR reads via MiXCR and lists one record per CDR3 protein. The table includes just over 14,000 distinct CDR3 sequences, roughly 50% detected once.

The chain employs TRBV11-2 and TRBJ1-1; TRBD1 matches 7 bases. Sequencing was done on a sample of CD4+ T cells from blood, cultured in vitro. The TCR comes from a human donor who had recovered from COVID-19. Written as DNA, the CDR3 is TGTGCCAGCAGCTCGAACAGGGGTCGGCCTGAAGCTTTCTTT. The encoded protein is CASSSNRGRPEAFF.